This T cell receptor (beta chain) was observed in a study of CD4+ T cells in melanoma. Findings and caveats of the study: CD8+ T cell, macrophage and B cell function reportedly correlated with neoantigen-specific CD4+ T cells. Reportedly, melanoma neoantigen-specific CD4+ T cells showed varied differentiation states.

This clone has only one observation. Its cognate antigen is unknown. Between the trimmed V and J ends, which lost 4 bases and 4 bases, there was a span of 13 bases. Germline CDR1 is SNHLY and CDR2 is FYNNEI. The CDR3 is made up of 15 amino acids. Sequencing used immunoSEQ multiplex PCR; TCRdb keeps in-frame clones, though not all of them. Of about 21,000 clones detected, around 80% appear once; the ten largest clones hold around 3.6%. The rearrangement uses TRBV2 and TRBJ2-2, with D possibly matching TRBD1 (5 bases). Sequenced sample: cells from a culture (not recorded whether cultured in vitro). The TCR originated in a human donor with melanoma. CDR3 amino acids: CASSVYRQTTGELFF. The DNA for the CDR3 is TGTGCCAGCAGTGTATACAGGCAAACCACCGGGGAGCTGTTTTTT.